This T cell receptor beta chain stems from a study of OX40 agonist ivuxolimab in advanced cancers. The wider study: Participants could have had prior anti-PD-1, anti-PD-L1 or anti-CTLA-4 therapy, and roughly 39% had some. Partial responses were achieved by three patients, of whom one had hepatocellular carcinoma and two had cutaneous melanoma.

Patients were ineligible given autoimmune disease history or systemic immunosuppression. In germline, CDR1 is MNHEY, CDR2 SVGAGI. V lost 0 bases, J lost 0 bases, and 6 bases lay in between. The CDR3 is 16 residues long. The table came from immunoSEQ multiplex PCR; TCRdb's copy has only in-frame clones and leaves some out. The sample has 82,000 or so clones; over 85% are singletons. The sequencing used CD4+ or CD8+ T cells sorted from blood, collected in a trial of the OX40 agonist ivuxolimab. The chain carries TRBV6-5 and TRBJ2-6; D ambiguous. This TCR derives from an adult with an advanced solid tumor such as melanoma, head and neck, liver or kidney cancer. As DNA, the CDR3 is TGTGCCAGCAGTTACTCGAAAGTCTCTGGGGCCAACGTCCTGACTTTC. It encodes CASSYSKVSGANVLTF.